The 6 T cell receptor beta chains listed next were all sequenced from one sample in a study of CD8 T cells in Susac syndrome (dated by TCRdb to between 2018 and 2021). Libraries were built with the immunoSEQ multiplex PCR assay. RNA was extracted with the RNeasy kit and about 0.5 to 1 ug was reverse transcribed using random hexamers. In-frame beta chains were kept once TCRdb had trimmed the public reads at Q25 with fastp and called clones with MiXCR. Rows matching on CDR3 protein sequence are summarized as one entry with the most common DNA and genes. Counted in this sample were approximately 120,000 distinct CDR3 sequences; around 95% of them appeared once. The top ten clonotypes cover more than 0.095% of the sample. The sequencing sample was made of CD4+ T cells from PBMCs. The receptors originated from a human donor in good health.

The CDR3 region is CATSGAKVAGGLTDTQYF. In DNA, the CDR3 is TGTGCCACCAGCGGTGCGAAGGTAGCGGGGGGGCTGACAGATACGCAGTATTTT. The V call is TRBV15, the J call TRBJ2-3; 11 bases align to TRBD2. Trimming at V came to 5 bases and at J to 3 bases, leaving 13 bases not matched to a gene. The CDR3 covers 18 residues. Germline loops: CDR1 LNHNV, CDR2 YYDKDF (reference sequence).

This clonotype has just one count. The chain couples TRBV6-5 to TRBJ2-7; 11 bases line up with TRBD1. Germline trimming cut 3 bases from V and 4 bases from J; bases unmatched to any gene: 8. Germline assignment: CDR1 MNHEY and CDR2 SVGAGI. The CDR3 sequence is 16 residues long. The CDR3 DNA reads as TGTGCCAGCAGTTATACCGGGACAGGGGGACTTTACGAGCAGTACTTC. Amino acids: CASSYTGTGGLYEQYF.

This CDR3 reads CSARDQLKGGFNQPQHF. For the CDR3, the DNA is TGCAGTGCTAGAGACCAACTCAAGGGAGGGTTCAATCAGCCCCAGCATTTT. This chain joins TRBV20-1 and TRBJ1-5; the D is unclear. V shed 0 bases and J shed 3 bases, with 18 bases lying between them. The germline V gene has CDR1 DFQATT and CDR2 SNEGSKA (reference sequence). The CDR3 length is 17 residues.

J is TRBJ1-5 and V is TRBV27; D unresolved. Trimming cost V 3 bases and J 5 bases, with 8 bases left between them. The CDR3 extends over 13 amino acids. CDR1 is MNHEY, CDR2 SMNVEV, per germline (reference sequence). CDR3 in amino acids: CASSFKGDQPQHF. CDR3 coding DNA: TGTGCCAGCAGTTTTAAGGGCGATCAGCCCCAGCATTTT.

The chain joins TRBV7-9 to TRBJ1-2, with 10 bases identical to TRBD1. Trimming cost V 5 bases and J 3 bases; bases outside gene matches: 3. CDR3 size: 14 residues. The germline V gene encodes CDR1 SEHNR and CDR2 FQNEAQ (reference sequence). As DNA, the CDR3 is TGTGCCAGCAGCGCCGGGACAGGGGACTATGGCTACACCTTC. Encoded protein: CASSAGTGDYGYTF.

This rearrangement joins TRBV14 to TRBJ2-3; 12 nucleotides match TRBD1. In germline, CDR1 is SGHDN, CDR2 FVKESK. Trimming took 4 bases from V and 6 from J; bases not matched to a gene: 8. The CDR3 length is 16 residues. The CDR3 loop is CASSPTGTGGADTQYF. DNA of the CDR3: TGTGCCAGCAGCCCCACGGGGACAGGGGGCGCTGATACGCAGTATTTT.